This entry describes one T cell receptor (beta chain). Its antigen is currently unknown. Isolated RNA was reverse transcribed into cDNA used as the sequencing template. The method was immunoSEQ multiplex PCR; TCRdb's version includes in-frame clones alone and lacks a portion of them. This table holds around 200,000 clones, 50% to 60% found once. This record comes from a study of CD8+ T cells in alopecia areata. Whole-study findings and limits: There were also resident alphabeta T cells of normal skin sequenced in scalp samples. Scalp clonality, along with expanded CD8+ clones among the top 100, was significantly decreased by tofacitinib. Many expanded lesional clones stayed in scalp and blood while on tofacitinib.

The germline V and J ends were trimmed by 0 bases and 2 bases, with 8 bases remaining between them. Per the germline V gene, CDR1 is MNHEY and CDR2 is SVGAGI. This CDR3 region has 15 residues. Treatment indicated: oral pan-JAK inhibitor, 5-10 mg twice daily. This receptor was taken from a human donor with alopecia areata. The sample was CD4+ T cells sorted from blood, taken at week 4, from a patient treated with tofacitinib. The rearrangement joins TRBV6-5 to TRBJ1-5; a possible D gene is TRBD1 (6 bases). The CDR3 DNA is TGTGCCAGCAGTTACTCTTGGACAGGCAATCAGCCCCAGCATTTT. Translating gives CASSYSWTGNQPQHF.